This paragraph covers one TCR beta chain sequence. Its specificity is unknown. Time point: sample taken at primary tumor resection. Unsorted whole RNA from tumor, nontumor lung or frozen PBMC underwent sequencing. Donation came from some 73 patients with untreated early-stage non-small cell lung cancer. Each TCR cDNA molecule carried a unique molecular identifier. MiXCR was run by TCRdb on the 5' RACE reads, yielding one entry per CDR3 protein. The table lists 10,000 to 12,000 distinct CDR3 sequences, roughly 6% of them singletons. These data come from a study of spatial heterogeneity in lung cancer. Whole-study findings and limits: Circulating ubiquitous expanded tumor TCRs were observed more frequently at resection than at follow-up.

Germline loops: CDR1 SGHTA, CDR2 FQGNSA. The CDR3 is made up of 11 amino acids. Trimming took off 3 bases at V and 9 bases at J, with 9 bases between the two ends. The input for sequencing was PBMCs, taken at surgery. The V call is TRBV7-2, the J call TRBJ2-7; D is ambiguous. The sequence was collected from a male donor with early-stage non-small cell lung cancer. DNA for the CDR3: TGTGCCAGCAGCTTCAGGATCGGGCAGTACTTC. Its protein is CASSFRIGQYF.